This entry is about one TCR beta chain. What it binds is unknown. CDR3 length: 16 amino acids. From germline, CDR1 is GTSNPN and CDR2 SVGIG (reference sequence). The V segment lost 5 bases and the J segment 4 bases; nucleotides outside the gene matches: 14. This sample stems from a study of shared clonotypes between healthy human individuals. Clones were sequenced by immunoSEQ multiplex PCR, and TCRdb holds only the in-frame ones, with some missing. Of nearly 1 million clones listed, 76% were seen once; the top ten hold about 1.5%. Healthy adults negative for HIV, lacking recent acute infections or vaccinations, served as donors. Everyone who donated was a Caucasian adult who lived in Nashville, Tennessee. General study results and limits: Generally, naive subsets came out with larger estimated richness than memory subsets. With several donors compared, 4% to 5.5% of naive CD4 clonotypes were shared.

Sequenced sample: memory CD4+ T cells sorted from blood. Sample subset: CD45RA-negative fraction. The source is a young man in good health. The V and J genes are TRBV30 and TRBJ2-5; 9 positions agree with TRBD1. This chain's CDR3 is CAWGDRAPSGRETQYF. CDR3 in DNA: TGTGCCTGGGGGGACAGGGCCCCCTCTGGGAGAGAGACCCAGTACTTC.